Shown below are 5 T cell receptor beta chains from a single sample sequenced in a study of control samples from healthy donors and cancer patients. The repertoire was sequenced with immunoSEQ multiplex PCR; TCRdb's copy has only in-frame clones and lacks some. The data contain about 120,000 clones, roughly 91% of them singletons. What was sequenced was blood. Receptor source: a woman in her seventies in good health.

The chain joins TRBV24-1 to TRBJ2-2; 7 nucleotides align to TRBD2. The CDR3 is made up of 16 amino acids. Unmatched junction bases numbered 4, after V lost 1 base and J lost 3 bases. Germline V CDR1 and CDR2: KGHDR, SFDVKD. The CDR3 sequence: CATSDFGGVYTGELFF. Written as DNA, the CDR3 is TGTGCCACCAGTGATTTTGGGGGGGTTTACACCGGGGAGCTGTTTTTT.

This chain joins TRBV5-6 and TRBJ2-1; possibly TRBD1 or TRBD2 for D (6 bases each). The V end lost 3 bases, the J end lost 7 bases, and 8 bases lay between the germline ends. There are 12 residues in the CDR3. CDR1 and CDR2 from the germline V gene are SGHDT and YYEEEE. DNA for the CDR3: TGTGCCAGCAGCTGGGGGGCTAATGAGCAGTTCTTC. The encoded protein is CASSWGANEQFF.

The chain links TRBV6-4 to TRBJ1-6; TRBD1 matches at 10 bases. In germline, CDR1 is MRHNA, CDR2 SNTAGT. V was pared by 0 bases and J by 7 bases, with 3 bases of the junction left unmatched. CDR3 length equals 16 residues. The CDR3 nucleotides are TGTGCCAGCAGTGACTCCGGGACAGGGGTAAATTCACCCCTCCACTTT. This codes for CASSDSGTGVNSPLHF.

The J gene is TRBJ2-1, the V gene TRBV6-2 or TRBV6-3; TRBD2 is a possible D gene (6 bases). The germline V gene has CDR1 MNHEY and CDR2 SVGEGT. The CDR3 has 17 residues. The V and J ends lost 6 bases and 7 bases respectively, with 25 bases between them. CDR3 DNA: TGTGCCAGCAGCTCCCCCTACACTAGCCGGGTGGGGAATGAGCAGTTCTTC. This encodes CASSSPYTSRVGNEQFF.

The chain recombines TRBV12-5 with TRBJ1-1; D is uncertain. Germline values: CDR1 LGHNT, CDR2 FRNRAP. The germline V and J ends were trimmed by 1 base and 5 bases, with 11 bases remaining between them. This CDR3 has 14 residues. The CDR3 protein is CASGLGAGRTEAFF. In DNA form, the CDR3 reads TGTGCTAGTGGTTTGGGCGCCGGAAGGACTGAAGCTTTCTTT.